This T cell receptor (beta chain) was identified during a study of Ad26.COV2.S vaccination and SARS-CoV-2 variants (dated by TCRdb to the early 2020s). Study-wide context: TCRbeta repertoire sequencing was used to assess the specificity and breadth of SARS-CoV-2-reactive T cell receptors after Ad26.COV2.S vaccination. The TCR-sequenced set comprised around 30 samples: about 19 Ad26.COV2.S vaccine recipients, 5 placebo recipients and 8 SARS-CoV-2 convalescent individuals.

To note about this clone: Its antigen is not yet known. The input lacks base qualities; no much larger clone sits a single base away.

TCRbeta CDR3 regions were sequenced with the immunoSEQ Assay. After extraction, genomic DNA underwent amplification by bias-controlled multiplex PCR, followed by high-throughput sequencing. On the study's bioinformatics: Collapsing and filtering of sequences were performed to quantify the absolute abundance of each unique TCRbeta CDR3 region. Usable DNA was measured by amplifying reference genes present in all nucleated cells, and TCRbeta template counts were normalized to that usable DNA to estimate T cell fraction. Repertoire TCRs were annotated as SARS-CoV-2-specific when V gene, CDR3 amino acid sequence and J gene were exactly matched to a known reactive TCR set. MIRA supplied the reference SARS-CoV-2 TCR set, which was filtered for enrichment in COVID-19-positive ImmuneCODE repertoires so that public or cross-reactive TCRs were removed. Using the MIRA antigens, annotated TCRs were further analysed by specific ORF or by position within an ORF. Breadth was defined as annotated unique rearrangements over total unique productive rearrangements; depth was the summed frequency of those rearrangements. TCR breadth was compared between groups using two-sided Wilcoxon rank-sum tests. TCRdb provides this immuneACCESS table in a form limited to in-frame rearrangements. Some clones are lacking; in checked studies, under half of them reflect an unresolved V gene, and why the rest are absent is not known. V and J calls and clone size come straight from that table; D and trimming were deduced from the DNA. The sample yields around 86,000 clones; about four fifths were counted once. 16% of the sample belongs to the ten largest clones.

Points the paper makes about the study in general: The authors noted that total T cell responses may have been underestimated by the TCR breadth and depth analyses. Substantial breadth of spike-specific CD8+ and CD4+ T cell responses was reported after vaccination. Vaccine and placebo recipients had similar non-spike TCR breadth, a finding consistent with the vaccine containing only spike. Ad26.COV2.S recipients had higher spike-specific TCR breadth than placebo recipients (P = 0.0014).

Read against the paper, the sample's time point label means: individuals recovered from natural SARS-CoV-2 infection. The origin of this receptor is a human donor who had recovered from COVID-19. The specimen was peripheral blood, collected after recovery from COVID-19.

This receptor has the CDR3 CASSPLAGPDTQYF. Here is the DNA: TGTGCCAGCAGCCCTCTAGCGGGACCAGATACGCAGTATTTT. This sequence uses TRBV3-1 (or the pseudogene TRBV3-2) and TRBJ2-3; TRBD2 matches 9 bases in the middle. The CDR3 holds 14 amino acids from the cysteine to the phenylalanine. The DNA shown is the 42-base CDR3, in frame from base 1. CDR1 and CDR2 are drawn from the germline V gene (reference sequence): LGHDT, YNNKEL. The germline V end is reduced by 4 bases and the J end by 4 bases; junction bases left unmatched: 3.